What follows are 30 T cell receptor beta chains derived from one specimen sequenced in a study of control samples from healthy donors and cancer patients. Repertoires were generated with immunoSEQ multiplex PCR, while TCRdb's copy carries only in-frame clones and drops some. The sample lists over 120,000 clones, just under 95% seen once, with 14% in the top ten. The sample consisted of PBMCs. The receptors originated from a man aged 60 to 75 with colorectal cancer.

The chain is built from TRBV11-2 and TRBJ1-1, with TRBD1 identical over 7 bases. The CDR3 length is 18 residues. V lost 5 bases to trimming and J lost 3 bases; unmatched junction nucleotides: 18. The germline V gene has CDR1 SGHAT and CDR2 FQNNGV. CDR3 nucleotides: TGTGCCAGCAGCCCTTGGACAGGTGCTCATCGGGGGGACACTGAAGCTTTCTTT. Amino acids: CASSPWTGAHRGDTEAFF.

Comments on this clone: Other nucleotide sequences from this sample produce the same CDR3. The rearrangement links TRBV18 to TRBJ1-2, with D unclear. V lost 0 bases, J lost 1 base, and 3 bases lay in between. This CDR3 contains 13 residues. Germline V gene data show CDR1 as KGHSH and CDR2 as LQKENI. The CDR3 is CASSPPGNYGYTF. CDR3 DNA: TGTGCCAGCTCACCACCGGGTAACTATGGCTACACCTTC.

A few counts support this clone. The chain couples TRBV30 to TRBJ2-5, with 10 bases lining up with TRBD1. Germline CDR1 and CDR2: GTSNPN and SVGIG (reference sequence). Trimming took 2 bases from V and 6 from J; bases not matched to a gene: 3. There are 13 residues in the CDR3. The DNA for the CDR3 is TGTGCCTGGAGTTGGGACAGGGGCAAGACCCAGTACTTC. Translated, it gives CAWSWDRGKTQYF. The whole variable domain, filled in from reference TRBV30 and TRBJ2-5, reads SQTIHQWPATLVQPVGSPLSLECTVEGTSNPNLYWYRQAAGRGLQLLFYSVGIGQISSEVPQNLSASRPQDRQFILSSKKLLLSDSGFYLCAWSWDRGKTQYFGPGTRLLVL.

In DNA, the CDR3 is TGCGCCAGCAGGGACAGGGGATCATATGGCTACACCTTC. Translating gives CASRDRGSYGYTF. This chain uses TRBV10-1 with TRBJ1-2, with 9 bases lining up with TRBD1. The length of the CDR3 is 13 residues. Germline CDR1 and CDR2: WNHNN and SYGVQD (reference sequence). With 6 bases clipped from V and 5 bases from J, the junction kept 4 bases outside the gene matches.

The rearrangement uses TRBV30 and TRBJ1-6; TRBD1 aligns across 9 bases. CDR3 size: 13 residues. CDR1 and CDR2 from the germline V gene are GTSNPN and SVGIG (reference sequence). The J segment lost 9 bases and the V segment lost 5 bases, leaving 5 bases of the junction unmatched. The CDR3: CAWQGQGSSPLHF. The CDR3 DNA reads as TGTGCCTGGCAAGGACAGGGGTCTTCACCCCTCCACTTT.

The genes are TRBV7-9 and TRBJ2-1; 11 bases line up with TRBD2. The germline V gene has CDR1 SEHNR and CDR2 FQNEAQ (reference sequence). The CDR3 consists of 17 residues. V lost 5 bases and J lost 4; bases outside the gene matches: 10. In DNA, the CDR3 is TGTGCCAGCAGCCGGGGGACAGGGACTAGCGGATACAATGAGCAGTTCTTC. This encodes CASSRGTGTSGYNEQFF.

V gene TRBV5-1 combines with J gene TRBJ1-1; 7 bases map to TRBD1. After removal of 4 bases from V and 6 bases from J, the junction contained 15 bases not matched to a gene. The CDR3 runs to 16 residues. Germline CDR1 and CDR2: SGHRS and YFSETQ. The CDR3 loop is CASSAQGGEQSPEAFF. DNA for the CDR3: TGCGCCAGCAGCGCCCAGGGGGGGGAACAGTCCCCTGAAGCTTTCTTT.

The chain recombines TRBV2 with TRBJ2-1; D perhaps matches TRBD2 (6 bases). CDR1 and CDR2 (germline): SNHLY, FYNNEI. Trimming took off 6 bases at V and 7 bases at J, with 16 bases between the two ends. The CDR3 is 14 amino acids. CDR3 amino acids: CASRVGPGENEQFF. The CDR3 region has the DNA TGTGCCAGCAGGGTCGGGCCGGGGGAGAATGAGCAGTTCTTC.

The chain carries TRBV5-1 and TRBJ2-1; D uncertain. The germline gives CDR1 SGHRS, CDR2 YFSETQ. CDR3 length: 13 amino acids. V shed 2 bases and J shed 9 bases, with 12 bases lying between them. CDR3 residues: CASSLPSRAEQFF. As DNA, the CDR3 is TGCGCCAGCAGCTTACCCTCAAGGGCTGAGCAGTTCTTC.

The chain links TRBV6-1 to TRBJ1-4; the D is unclear. There are 17 residues in the CDR3. V lost 0 bases, J lost 2 bases, and 13 bases lay in between. Germline CDR1 is MNHNS and CDR2 is SASEGT. The CDR3 coding sequence is TGTGCCAGCAGTGAAGCGATAGCCACGGACACTAATGAAAAACTGTTTTTT. Its translation is CASSEAIATDTNEKLFF.

This clone counts as medium-sized (0.01 to 0.1%). This chain links TRBV7-2 with TRBJ1-6; D remains ambiguous. The CDR3 sequence is 16 residues long. Per the germline V gene, CDR1 is SGHTA and CDR2 is FQGNSA. V lost 0 bases to trimming and J lost 7 bases, with 13 bases between them. Here the CDR3 reads CASSLALPQPNSPLHF. The DNA for the CDR3 is TGTGCCAGCAGCTTAGCGCTACCACAGCCGAATTCACCCCTCCACTTT.

The rearrangement uses TRBV19 and TRBJ2-1, with D perhaps matching TRBD1 (5 bases). Trimming cost V 2 bases and J 8 bases, with 16 bases left between them. Per germline, CDR1 LNHDA and CDR2 SQIVND (reference sequence). The CDR3 sequence is 15 residues long. The CDR3 loop is CASSILAGLRDEQFF. The CDR3 coding sequence is TGTGCCAGTAGTATATTGGCAGGGTTAAGAGATGAGCAGTTCTTC.

V and J are TRBV9 and TRBJ1-3, with D unresolved. Between the trimmed V and J ends, which lost 0 bases and 1 base, there was a span of 8 bases. CDR3 size: 15 residues. The germline CDR1 and CDR2 sequences are SGDLS and YYNGEE. The CDR3 nucleotides read TGTGCCAGCAGCGTAGCTACGGGGTCTGGAAACACCATATATTTT. Its protein is CASSVATGSGNTIYF.

Comments on this clone: The junction departs from germline at one end; a sequencing error may be responsible. The V call is TRBV5-1, the J call TRBJ1-6; D perhaps matches TRBD1 (6 bases). The CDR3 extends over 15 amino acids. Germline V CDR1 and CDR2: SGHRS, YFSETQ. The CDR3 protein is CASTLRSGGEAPLHF. The CDR3 coding sequence is TGCGCCAGCACCTTGAGGAGCGGGGGCGAGGCACCCCTCCACTTT.

V gene TRBV10-1 combines with J gene TRBJ1-5, with D possibly being TRBD1 (5 bases). The germline V gene has CDR1 WNHNN and CDR2 SYGVQD (reference sequence). The CDR3 has 17 amino acids. Deletions cut 6 bases from V and 2 bases from J, with 20 bases between. DNA of the CDR3: TGCGCCAGCAGGTCCCGGGACCTACGGGATGGCAATCAGCCCCAGCATTTT. Protein sequence: CASRSRDLRDGNQPQHF.

V gene TRBV19 combines with J gene TRBJ2-1; D may be TRBD1 (7 bases). Germline lookup yields CDR1 LNHDA and CDR2 SQIVND (reference sequence). There are 19 residues in the CDR3. V lost 0 bases and J 3 bases, leaving 21 bases between the germline ends. The CDR3 loop reads CASSIDRGRRGTVYNEQFF. CDR3 nucleotides: TGTGCCAGTAGTATAGATCGCGGACGTCGGGGGACAGTCTACAATGAGCAGTTCTTC.

V usage is TRBV28 and J usage is TRBJ1-2; TRBD1 aligns across 7 bases. This CDR3 contains 14 residues. Looked up from germline, CDR1 is MDHEN and CDR2 is SYDVKM. Trimming took 6 bases from V and 5 from J; bases not matched to a gene: 9. Here the CDR3 reads CASSNPGQVYGYTF. The CDR3 coding sequence is TGTGCCAGCAGCAACCCCGGACAGGTTTATGGCTACACCTTC.

The chain is built from TRBV27 and TRBJ1-2; unclear D gene. The CDR3 runs 15 residues. V gave up 3 bases and J gave up 7 bases, with 18 bases separating them. CDR1 is MNHEY and CDR2 is SMNVEV in the germline V gene (reference sequence). CDR3 residues: CASSFSGVGVSGYTF. The CDR3, as DNA: TGTGCCAGCAGTTTCTCCGGGGTTGGGGTCAGTGGCTACACCTTC.

In regard to this clone: The same CDR3 arises from other DNA sequences in this sample as well. The chain links TRBV5-1 to TRBJ2-7, with 8 positions matching TRBD1. Trimming at V came to 3 bases and at J to 1 base, leaving 3 bases not matched to a gene. The CDR3 spans 14 residues. Germline V gene sequence: CDR1 SGHRS, CDR2 YFSETQ. This CDR3 is CASSSGTGSYEQYF. DNA for the CDR3: TGCGCCAGCAGCTCCGGGACAGGATCCTACGAGCAGTACTTC.

This chain connects TRBV2 to TRBJ1-4; 8 bases fit TRBD1. The CDR3 sequence is 14 residues long. Germline CDR1 SNHLY, CDR2 FYNNEI. J lost 7 bases, V lost 6 bases, and 7 bases had no gene match. The CDR3 sequence: CASRDRDSSEKLFF. The DNA for the CDR3 is TGTGCCAGCAGGGACAGGGACTCAAGTGAAAAACTGTTTTTT.

The chain employs TRBV19 and TRBJ1-2; the D gene is possibly TRBD1 (6 bases). CDR3 length: 13 residues. V dropped 5 bases and J dropped 3 bases, with 10 bases sitting between them. Germline CDR1 and CDR2: LNHDA and SQIVND (reference sequence). The CDR3 loop reads CASSPGTYYGYTF. The CDR3 DNA reads as TGTGCCAGTAGTCCTGGGACATACTATGGCTACACCTTC.

This clone was counted a single time. V is TRBV6-6 and J is TRBJ2-1, with 8 bases fitting TRBD2. CDR1 is MNHNY, CDR2 SVGAGI, per germline (reference sequence). V was clipped by 7 bases and J by 0 bases; unmatched bases: 5. This CDR3 is built from 15 residues. DNA of the CDR3: TGTGCCAGCAAGCCCGGGGGGGCCTCCTACAATGAGCAGTTCTTC. It specifies CASKPGGASYNEQFF.

The chain combines TRBV29-1 with TRBJ2-1; D possibly corresponds to TRBD2 (5 bases). The germline V gene encodes CDR1 SQVTM and CDR2 ANQGSEA. This CDR3 has 12 residues. The CDR3 spells CTSRGQLNEQFF. DNA for the CDR3: TGCACCTCGAGAGGGCAGCTCAATGAGCAGTTCTTC.

The gene calls are TRBV2 and TRBJ2-7, with TRBD1 as a possible D gene (6 bases). V shed 6 bases and J shed 4 bases, with 16 bases lying between them. CDR1 and CDR2 from the germline V gene are SNHLY and FYNNEI. The CDR3 loop spans 14 amino acids. The chain's CDR3 is CASSLQGSRYEQYF. CDR3 nucleotide sequence: TGTGCCAGCAGCTTACAGGGTAGTCGGTACGAGCAGTACTTC.

The chain links TRBV4-3 to TRBJ2-3, with a weak D call TRBD1 (6 bases). Trimming took 6 bases from V and 2 from J, leaving 12 bases between them. The CDR3 is 14 residues long. Germline V gives CDR1 LGHNA, CDR2 YSLEER. The CDR3 coding sequence is TGCGCCAGCAGTCAAACAGGGCTCACAGATACGCAGTATTTT. Translation gives CASSQTGLTDTQYF.

This chain joins TRBV5-4 and TRBJ2-1; 13 bases line up with TRBD2. CDR1 is SGHNT, CDR2 YYREEE, per germline (reference sequence). J gave up 1 base and V 3 bases, and 4 bases lay outside the gene matches. This CDR3 is 17 amino acids long. The CDR3 sequence is CASSSPTSGGSYNEQFF. The CDR3 DNA follows: TGTGCCAGCAGCTCTCCGACTAGCGGGGGGTCCTACAATGAGCAGTTCTTC.

This chain uses TRBV3-1 (or the pseudogene TRBV3-2) with TRBJ2-5, with D possibly called TRBD1 or TRBD2 (5 bases each). Germline CDR1 and CDR2: LGHDT and YNNKEL (reference sequence). V dropped 5 bases and J dropped 5 bases, with 15 bases sitting between them. CDR3 length: 14 amino acids. The CDR3 region is CASSSGHIGETQYF. The CDR3 DNA sequence: TGTGCCAGCAGCAGCGGACACATTGGGGAGACCCAGTACTTC.

The CDR3 loop is CASSYPGAGTGELFF. The CDR3 bases are TGTGCCAGCAGTTACCCGGGGGCGGGCACCGGGGAGCTGTTTTTT. The rearrangement uses TRBV6-2 or TRBV6-3 and TRBJ2-2, with D perhaps given as TRBD1 or TRBD2 (6 bases each). The germline V gene encodes CDR1 MNHEY and CDR2 SVGEGT. Between the trimmed V and J ends, which lost 2 bases and 4 bases, there was a span of 11 bases. There are 15 residues in the CDR3.

This chain uses TRBV3-1 (or the pseudogene TRBV3-2) with TRBJ2-2, with 12 bases matching TRBD2. Trimming cost V 2 bases and J 2 bases; bases outside gene matches: 9. The CDR3 runs to 19 residues. The germline gives CDR1 LGHDT, CDR2 YNNKEL (reference sequence). The CDR3 bases are TGTGCCAGCAGCCAATCGTGGACTAGCGGGGAAATAAACACCGGGGAGCTGTTTTTT. It translates to CASSQSWTSGEINTGELFF.

The rearrangement joins TRBV4-3 to TRBJ1-3, with D hard to call. Trimming left V 1 base short and J 4 bases short, with 11 bases between. The CDR3 is 15 residues long. The V gene's germline CDR1 is LGHNA and CDR2 YSLEER. The DNA of the CDR3 is TGCGCCAGCAGCCAAGCCTGGGATTACGGAAACACCATATATTTT. Translation gives CASSQAWDYGNTIYF.